Shown below are 28 T cell receptor beta chains from a single sample sequenced in a study of CD8+ T cells in alopecia areata. Sequencing used cDNA as its template, made by extracting RNA and reverse transcribing it. Data came from immunoSEQ multiplex PCR; TCRdb stores just in-frame clones and leaves some out. The table includes around 150,000 clones, approximately 60% detected once. Specimen: CD4+ T cells sorted from blood. The receptor set was obtained from a human donor in good health.

This clone has just one count. The genes are TRBV5-1 and TRBJ2-1; TRBD2 might be the D (5 bases). V was cut by 0 bases and J by 5 bases, with 12 bases left in between. CDR1 and CDR2 from the germline V gene are SGHRS and YFSETQ. The CDR3 is 15 residues long. The chain's CDR3 is CASSLEGAPNNEQFF. CDR3 DNA sequence: TGCGCCAGCAGCTTGGAGGGAGCCCCTAACAATGAGCAGTTCTTC. Full variable domain (missing parts from reference TRBV5-1 and TRBJ2-1): KAGVTQTPRYLIKTRGQQVTLSCSPISGHRSVSWYQQTPGQGLQFLFEYFSETQRNKGNFPGRFSGRQFSNSRSEMNVSTLELGDSALYLCASSLEGAPNNEQFFGPGTRLTVL.

The chain has TRBV2 and TRBJ2-1, with TRBD1 identical over 8 bases. V lost 6 bases to trimming and J lost 5 bases; unmatched junction nucleotides: 9. The germline V gene encodes CDR1 SNHLY and CDR2 FYNNEI. This CDR3 has 15 residues. Here the CDR3 DNA reads TGTGCCAGCAGACTTCAGGGGGCCGACAACAATGAGCAGTTCTTC. Its protein product is CASRLQGADNNEQFF.

The V and J genes are TRBV5-6 and TRBJ2-2; the D is unclear. Trimming pared 4 bases from V and 6 bases from J, leaving 13 bases between. Germline assignment: CDR1 SGHDT and CDR2 YYEEEE. This CDR3 has 14 amino acids. CDR3 region: CASSEAWVAGELFF. Here the CDR3 DNA reads TGTGCCAGCAGCGAAGCTTGGGTGGCCGGGGAGCTGTTTTTT.

This clone was counted once. J is TRBJ1-2 and V is TRBV29-1, with a weak D call TRBD1 (5 bases). V lost 3 bases, J lost 6 bases, and 17 bases lay in between. Germline V CDR1 and CDR2: SQVTM, ANQGSEA. The CDR3 is 14 residues long. CDR3 in DNA: TGCAGCGTTGATCGTTCTGCAGGGCTTCATGGCTACACCTTC. It is translated as CSVDRSAGLHGYTF.

This clone was recorded a few times. This rearrangement joins TRBV29-1 to TRBJ1-1; a possible D gene is TRBD1 (5 bases). V gave up 0 bases and J gave up 6 bases, with 11 bases separating them. Germline V gives CDR1 SQVTM, CDR2 ANQGSEA. The length of the CDR3 is 13 residues. The CDR3 DNA reads as TGCAGCGTTGAAGATCTTCGGGGGGCTGAAGCTTTCTTT. This encodes CSVEDLRGAEAFF.

The V gene is TRBV11-2, the J gene TRBJ2-7; D is possibly TRBD2 (6 bases). The germline CDR1 and CDR2 sequences are SGHAT and FQNNGV. Trimming stripped 5 bases from V and 6 bases from J, with 20 bases between. The CDR3 sequence is 15 residues long. CDR3 in DNA: TGTGCCAGCAGCCCAATTCGGGGGAATTCGTCCGAGCAGTACTTC. This gives the protein CASSPIRGNSSEQYF.

The gene calls are TRBV25-1 and TRBJ2-5; 7 bases line up with TRBD2. Germline CDR1 and CDR2: MGHDK and SYGVNS. The junction had 1 base not matched to a gene; V was cut back by 4 bases and J by 5 bases. CDR3 length equals 12 residues. The CDR3 DNA is TGTGCCAGCAGTGCCGGGGGGGAGACCCAGTACTTC. It codes for CASSAGGETQYF.

The chain's CDR3 is CASSPGREQFF. The CDR3 bases are TGTGCCAGCTCACCAGGGCGGGAGCAGTTCTTC. The V and J genes are TRBV18 and TRBJ2-1; D unresolved. Trimming took off 2 bases at V and 10 bases at J, with 6 bases between the two ends. Germline lookup yields CDR1 KGHSH and CDR2 LQKENI. The CDR3 is made up of 11 amino acids.

The rearrangement links TRBV19 to TRBJ2-7, with 13 bases matching TRBD2. Germline loops: CDR1 LNHDA, CDR2 SQIVND (reference sequence). J lost 2 bases, V lost 0 bases, and 10 bases had no gene match. CDR3 size: 19 residues. The CDR3 loop is CASSIDRAPGLAGPYEQYF. CDR3 sequence (DNA): TGTGCCAGTAGTATAGATAGGGCGCCGGGACTAGCGGGACCCTACGAGCAGTACTTC.

The CDR3 nucleotides are TGCAGCGTCGATACAGGGGCCACTGAAGCTTTCTTT. Protein: CSVDTGATEAFF. The chain has TRBV29-1 and TRBJ1-1; 7 nucleotides match TRBD1. The ends lost 6 bases at V and 4 bases at J; junction bases unmatched: 5. Germline assignment: CDR1 SQVTM and CDR2 ANQGSEA. CDR3 length: 12 residues.

This clone was recorded a few times. The CDR3 here is CSHHWYNEQFF. For the CDR3, the DNA is TGCAGCCACCATTGGTACAATGAGCAGTTCTTC. The chain is built from TRBV29-1 and TRBJ2-1; D is unclear. CDR3 length equals 11 residues. In germline, CDR1 is SQVTM, CDR2 ANQGSEA. The V end was cut by 8 bases, the J end by 4 bases, with 9 bases between.

The chain recombines TRBV9 with TRBJ2-1; D not certain. Germline lookup yields CDR1 SGDLS and CDR2 YYNGEE. V lost 4 bases, J lost 7 bases, and 9 bases lay in between. The CDR3 loop spans 12 amino acids. CDR3 bases: TGTGCCAGCAGCCAGGTAGGGAATGAGCAGTTCTTC. Protein: CASSQVGNEQFF.

The chain employs TRBV25-1 and TRBJ1-2; D remains unclear. This CDR3 is built from 12 residues. Trimming took 1 base from V and 7 from J, leaving 7 bases between them. Germline V lookup: CDR1 MGHDK, CDR2 SYGVNS. The CDR3 loop is CASSESLLGYTF. The DNA of the CDR3 is TGTGCCAGCAGTGAATCTCTACTTGGCTACACCTTC.

This chain links TRBV25-1 with TRBJ2-5; 12 bases are a match to TRBD2. Germline assignment: CDR1 MGHDK and CDR2 SYGVNS. V dropped 6 bases and J dropped 4; count of bases not matched to a gene: 3. The CDR3 runs to 14 residues. CDR3 amino acids: CASRGLAGTETQYF. The CDR3 DNA reads as TGTGCCAGCAGGGGACTAGCGGGTACAGAGACCCAGTACTTC.

The chain employs TRBV9 and TRBJ1-1; D perhaps matches TRBD1 (6 bases). Trimming stripped 2 bases from V and 1 base from J, with 9 bases between. This CDR3 has 14 amino acids. Germline assignment: CDR1 SGDLS and CDR2 YYNGEE. The CDR3 reads CASSVGQSNTEAFF. CDR3 nucleotide sequence: TGTGCCAGCAGCGTTGGACAGTCGAACACTGAAGCTTTCTTT. The whole variable domain, filled in from reference TRBV9 and TRBJ1-1, reads DSGVTQTPKHLITATGQRVTLRCSPRSGDLSVYWYQQSLDQGLQFLIQYYNGEERAKGNILERFSAQQFPDLHSELNLSSLELGDSALYFCASSVGQSNTEAFFGQGTRLTVV.

A few counts support this clone. The chain carries TRBV30 and TRBJ1-5, with a tentative D call TRBD1 (6 bases). Germline V gene sequence: CDR1 GTSNPN, CDR2 SVGIG (reference sequence). The CDR3 loop spans 13 amino acids. V lost 3 bases to trimming and J lost 6 bases, with 12 bases between them. The CDR3 sequence is CAWSIQGLQPQHF. The CDR3 nucleotides read TGTGCCTGGAGCATACAGGGACTTCAGCCCCAGCATTTT.

The J gene is TRBJ2-7, the V gene TRBV15; TRBD2 matches at 8 bases. The CDR3 length is 17 residues. The V segment lost 0 bases and the J segment 2 bases; nucleotides outside the gene matches: 9. The germline V gene encodes CDR1 LNHNV and CDR2 YYDKDF (reference sequence). CDR3 loop: CATSRDAGASGPYEQYF. The CDR3 region has the DNA TGTGCCACCAGCAGAGATGCGGGAGCTAGCGGGCCCTACGAGCAGTACTTC.

This clone was recorded a few times. The chain couples TRBV29-1 to TRBJ1-4; D call uncertain. From germline, CDR1 is SQVTM and CDR2 ANQGSEA. The CDR3 consists of 11 residues. Trimming took 7 bases from V and 0 from J, leaving 3 bases between them. CDR3 coding DNA: TGCAGCGGATCAACTAATGAAAAACTGTTTTTT. This sequence encodes CSGSTNEKLFF. The whole variable domain, remainder taken from reference TRBV29-1 and TRBJ1-4, is SAVISQKPSRDICQRGTSLTIQCQVDSQVTMMFWYRQQPGQSLTLIATANQGSEATYESGFVIDKFPISRPNLTFSTLTVSNMSPEDSSIYLCSGSTNEKLFFGSGTQLSVL.

J is TRBJ1-5 and V is TRBV30; 8 positions match TRBD1. Germline CDR1 is GTSNPN and CDR2 is SVGIG (reference sequence). There are 15 residues in the CDR3. V shed 6 bases and J 4 bases; nucleotides not matched to a gene: 11. CDR3 region: CACRTGSTLNQPQHF. CDR3 nucleotide sequence: TGTGCCTGCCGGACAGGGTCTACTCTTAATCAGCCCCAGCATTTT.

The genes are TRBV25-1 and TRBJ1-2, with 7 bases lining up with TRBD1. Germline V gene data show CDR1 as MGHDK and CDR2 as SYGVNS. The CDR3 is 15 amino acids. The V and J ends lost 3 bases and 0 bases, in that order; junction bases with no gene match: 4. This chain's CDR3 is CASSDFRGSNYGYTF. In DNA form, the CDR3 reads TGTGCCAGCAGTGATTTCAGGGGGTCTAACTATGGCTACACCTTC.

The sample holds many counts of this clone. This chain connects TRBV6-6 to TRBJ2-1; TRBD2 is a possible D gene (6 bases). Germline V gene data show CDR1 as MNHNY and CDR2 as SVGAGI (reference sequence). The CDR3 extends over 14 amino acids. With 7 bases removed from V and 6 bases from J, the gap between germline ends came to 16 bases. This chain's CDR3 is CASTLSGSGNEQFF. In DNA form, the CDR3 reads TGTGCCAGCACCCTCAGTGGTAGCGGCAATGAGCAGTTCTTC.

This clone was recorded a few times. This chain links TRBV29-1 with TRBJ1-1; no clear D gene. The V gene's germline CDR1 is SQVTM and CDR2 ANQGSEA. This CDR3 spans 14 amino acids. V was clipped by 7 bases and J by 1 base, with 16 bases between them. CDR3 sequence reads: CSATGVSKNTEAFF. The CDR3 DNA reads TGCAGCGCCACGGGAGTGTCGAAGAACACTGAAGCTTTCTTT.

The chain links TRBV29-1 to TRBJ2-5, with D unresolved. V was pared by 3 bases and J by 4 bases, with 6 bases between. Per the germline V gene, CDR1 is SQVTM and CDR2 is ANQGSEA. The CDR3 length is 11 residues. CDR3 sequence reads: CSVESIETQYF. DNA of the CDR3: TGCAGCGTTGAGTCCATAGAGACCCAGTACTTC. Using reference TRBV29-1 and TRBJ2-5 for the parts outside the CDR3, the full variable domain is SAVISQKPSRDICQRGTSLTIQCQVDSQVTMMFWYRQQPGQSLTLIATANQGSEATYESGFVIDKFPISRPNLTFSTLTVSNMSPEDSSIYLCSVESIETQYFGPGTRLLVL.

The rearrangement uses TRBV5-1 and TRBJ1-5; no reliable D call. Germline CDR1 SGHRS, CDR2 YFSETQ. The CDR3 is 13 amino acids. Trimming shortened V by 2 bases and J by 1 base, and 4 bases separated the two germline ends. DNA of the CDR3: TGCGCCAGCAGCTTCGGAAGCAATCAGCCCCAGCATTTT. The encoded protein is CASSFGSNQPQHF.

V gene TRBV6-5 combines with J gene TRBJ1-5; possible D gene TRBD1, 6 bases. Germline V gene sequence: CDR1 MNHEY, CDR2 SVGAGI. The V end was cut by 6 bases, the J end by 0 bases, with 12 bases between. There are 15 residues in the CDR3. The CDR3 DNA follows: TGTGCCAGCAGCCGCACAGGGAATAGCAATCAGCCCCAGCATTTT. It yields the protein CASSRTGNSNQPQHF.

The chain recombines TRBV30 with TRBJ2-2, with D maybe TRBD2 (6 bases). Germline CDR1 GTSNPN, CDR2 SVGIG (reference sequence). The ends were cut back, 8 bases at V and 5 bases at J, with 21 bases in the middle. CDR3 size: 15 residues. CDR3 sequence reads: CARSRRAGRTGELFF. Written as DNA, the CDR3 is TGTGCCCGAAGTAGGAGGGCAGGGCGAACCGGGGAGCTGTTTTTT.

The V gene is TRBV2, the J gene TRBJ2-5, with D unclear. V lost 5 bases to trimming and J lost 5 bases, with 6 bases between them. Germline V gene sequence: CDR1 SNHLY, CDR2 FYNNEI. CDR3 length: 11 amino acids. The CDR3 loop is CASSFWETQYF. The CDR3 DNA reads TGTGCCAGCAGTTTCTGGGAGACCCAGTACTTC.

V and J are TRBV23-1 and TRBJ1-5; D uncertain. TRBV23-1 has ORF status, its function being uncertain. Trimming took 4 bases from V and 7 from J, leaving 8 bases between them. The CDR3 has 12 residues. In DNA form, the CDR3 reads TGCGCCAGCAGTCTGGGCGAACAGCCCCAGCATTTT. Amino acids: CASSLGEQPQHF.